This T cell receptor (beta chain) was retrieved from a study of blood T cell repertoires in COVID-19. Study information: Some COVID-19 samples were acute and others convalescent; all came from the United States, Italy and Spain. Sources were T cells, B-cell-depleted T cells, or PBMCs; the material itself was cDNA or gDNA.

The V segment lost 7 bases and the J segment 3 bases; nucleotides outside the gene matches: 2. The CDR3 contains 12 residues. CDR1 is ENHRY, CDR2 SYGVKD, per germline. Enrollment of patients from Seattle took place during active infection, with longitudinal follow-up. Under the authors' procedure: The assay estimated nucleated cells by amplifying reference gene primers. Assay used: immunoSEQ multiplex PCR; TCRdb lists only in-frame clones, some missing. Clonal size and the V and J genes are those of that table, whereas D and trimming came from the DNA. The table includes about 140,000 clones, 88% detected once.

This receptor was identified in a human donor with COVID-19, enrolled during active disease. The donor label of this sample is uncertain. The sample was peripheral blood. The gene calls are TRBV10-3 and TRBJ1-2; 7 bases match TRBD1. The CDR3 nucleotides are TGTGCCATCACAGGGGGAGACTATGGCTACACCTTC. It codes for CAITGGDYGYTF.